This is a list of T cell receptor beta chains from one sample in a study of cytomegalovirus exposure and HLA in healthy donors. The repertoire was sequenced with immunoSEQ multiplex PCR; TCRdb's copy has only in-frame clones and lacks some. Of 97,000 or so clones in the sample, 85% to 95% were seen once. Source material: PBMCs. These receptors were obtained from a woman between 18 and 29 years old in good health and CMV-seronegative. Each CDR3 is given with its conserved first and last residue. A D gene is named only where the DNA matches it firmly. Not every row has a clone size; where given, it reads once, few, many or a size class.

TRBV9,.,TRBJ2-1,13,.,CASSVTGFSEQFF,TGTGCCAGCAGCGTTACGGGATTCAGTGAGCAGTTCTTC
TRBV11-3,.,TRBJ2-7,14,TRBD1,CASRPGTGLYEQYF,TGTGCCAGCAGGCCGGGGACAGGGTTGTACGAGCAGTACTTC
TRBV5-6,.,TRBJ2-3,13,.,CASSPEAPDTQYF,TGTGCCAGCAGCCCCGAGGCCCCAGATACGCAGTATTTT
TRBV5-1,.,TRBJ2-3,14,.,CASSLRLSQREGYF,TGCGCCAGCAGCTTGCGCCTGTCCCAGAGAGAGGGGTATTTT
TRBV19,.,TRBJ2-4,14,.,CASSVGLAKNIQYF,TGTGCCAGTAGTGTGGGACTAGCCAAAAACATTCAGTACTTC
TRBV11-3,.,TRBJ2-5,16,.,CASSLDAAAGRETQYF,TGTGCCAGCAGCTTAGACGCGGCGGCAGGGCGGGAGACCCAGTACTTC
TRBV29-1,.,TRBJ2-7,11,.,CSVREPYEQYF,TGCAGCGTGCGCGAGCCCTACGAGCAGTACTTC
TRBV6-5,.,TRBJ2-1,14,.,CASSYQGGVNEQFF,TGTGCCAGCAGTTACCAGGGGGGTGTGAATGAGCAGTTCTTC
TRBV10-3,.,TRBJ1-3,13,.,CAIRDSSGNTIYF,TGTGCCATCAGGGACAGCTCTGGAAACACCATATATTTT
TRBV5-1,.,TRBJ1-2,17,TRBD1,CASSYGWTGEIGYGYTF,TGCGCCAGCAGCTATGGATGGACAGGGGAAATTGGCTATGGCTACACCTTC
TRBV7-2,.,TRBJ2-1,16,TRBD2,CASRVSGTSLYNEQFF,TGTGCCAGCAGGGTTTCCGGGACTAGCCTTTACAATGAGCAGTTCTTC
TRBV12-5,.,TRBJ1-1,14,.,CASGPDGRGTEAFF,TGTGCTAGTGGGCCTGACGGGCGGGGCACTGAAGCTTTCTTT
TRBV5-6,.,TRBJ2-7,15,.,CASSLGLTETYEQYF,TGTGCCAGCAGCTTGGGTCTCACAGAAACCTACGAGCAGTACTTC
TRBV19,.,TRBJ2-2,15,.,CASRNTGRMAGELFF,TGTGCCAGTAGGAATACAGGGAGAATGGCCGGGGAGCTGTTTTTT
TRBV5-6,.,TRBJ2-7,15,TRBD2,CASSPLAGTSYEQYF,TGTGCCAGCAGCCCCCTAGCGGGGACCTCCTACGAGCAGTACTTC
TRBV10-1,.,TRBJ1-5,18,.,CASREFRDKSYSNQPQHF,TGCGCCAGCAGGGAATTTCGGGACAAGTCGTATAGCAATCAGCCCCAGCATTTT
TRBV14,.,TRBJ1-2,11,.,CASSPGVGYTF,TGTGCCAGCAGCCCAGGGGTAGGCTACACCTTC
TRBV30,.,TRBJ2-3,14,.,CAWSARAGFDTQYF,TGTGCCTGGAGTGCACGAGCAGGGTTCGATACGCAGTATTTT
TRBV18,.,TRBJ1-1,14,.,CASSRARESPEAFF,TGTGCCAGCTCACGGGCCCGGGAAAGTCCTGAAGCTTTCTTT
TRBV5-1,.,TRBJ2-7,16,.,CASSSNSENGAYEQYF,TGCGCCAGCAGCTCTAATAGCGAGAATGGGGCCTACGAGCAGTACTTC
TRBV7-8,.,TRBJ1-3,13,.,CASSLAGGNTIYF,TGTGCCAGCAGCTTAGCAGGGGGTAACACCATATATTTT
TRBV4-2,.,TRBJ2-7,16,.,CASSQETLVASYEQYF,TGTGCCAGCAGCCAGGAGACTCTAGTGGCCTCCTACGAGCAGTACTTC
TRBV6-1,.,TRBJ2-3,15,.,CASSETSTSTDTQYF,TGTGCCAGCAGTGAAACTAGCACTAGCACAGATACGCAGTATTTT
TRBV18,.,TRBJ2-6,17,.,CASSPRAGVSGANVLTF,TGTGCCAGCTCACCACGGGCAGGGGTTTCTGGGGCCAACGTCCTGACTTTC
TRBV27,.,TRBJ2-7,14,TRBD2,CASSSSGWDYEQYF,TGTGCCAGCAGTAGTAGCGGGTGGGACTACGAGCAGTACTTC
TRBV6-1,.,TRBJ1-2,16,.,CASSESGQRDDYGYTF,TGTGCCAGCAGTGAATCGGGCCAGCGGGATGACTATGGCTACACCTTC
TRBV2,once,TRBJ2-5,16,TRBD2,CASSGRTSGGAETQYF,TGTGCCAGCAGTGGTAGGACTAGCGGGGGGGCGGAGACCCAGTACTTC
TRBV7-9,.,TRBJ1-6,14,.,CASSLEGINSPLHF,TGTGCCAGCAGCTTGGAGGGGATCAATTCACCCCTCCACTTT
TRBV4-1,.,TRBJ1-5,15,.,CASSQGRDSNQPQHF,TGCGCCAGCAGCCAAGGGAGAGATAGCAATCAGCCCCAGCATTTT
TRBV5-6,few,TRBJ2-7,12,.,CASSLTDYEQYF,TGTGCCAGCAGCTTGACTGACTACGAGCAGTACTTC
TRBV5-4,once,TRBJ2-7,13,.,CASSRTPGYEQYF,TGTGCCAGCAGCCGTACCCCGGGGTACGAGCAGTACTTC
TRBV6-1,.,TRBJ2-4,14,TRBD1,CASSEVDRVGIQYF,TGTGCCAGCAGTGAAGTAGACAGGGTGGGCATTCAGTACTTC
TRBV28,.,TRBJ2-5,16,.,CASSPPPPGAQETQYF,TGTGCCAGCAGTCCACCTCCCCCAGGGGCCCAAGAGACCCAGTACTTC
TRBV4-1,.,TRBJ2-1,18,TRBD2,CASSPRGTSGGRNNEQFF,TGCGCCAGCAGCCCGAGAGGGACTAGCGGGGGTCGAAACAATGAGCAGTTCTTC
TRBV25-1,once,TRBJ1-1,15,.,CASSERGLVNTEAFF,TGTGCCAGCAGTGAAAGAGGACTTGTGAACACTGAAGCTTTCTTT
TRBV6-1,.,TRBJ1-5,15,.,CASSEPVFGNQPQHF,TGTGCCAGCAGTGAGCCGGTTTTTGGCAATCAGCCCCAGCATTTT
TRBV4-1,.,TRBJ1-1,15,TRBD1,CASSLMDRMNTEAFF,TGCGCCAGCAGCCTCATGGACAGGATGAACACTGAAGCTTTCTTT
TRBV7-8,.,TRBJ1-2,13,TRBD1,CASSWTGRGGYTF,TGTGCCAGCAGCTGGACAGGGAGAGGCGGCTACACCTTC
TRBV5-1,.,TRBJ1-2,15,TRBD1,CASSFSGQGIYGYTF,TGCGCCAGCAGCTTTTCCGGACAGGGAATCTATGGCTACACCTTC
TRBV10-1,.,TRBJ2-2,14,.,CASRDGGNTGELFF,TGCGCCAGCAGAGACGGGGGGAACACCGGGGAGCTGTTTTTT
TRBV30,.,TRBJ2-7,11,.,CAVRKAWEQYF,TGTGCCGTACGGAAAGCGTGGGAGCAGTACTTC
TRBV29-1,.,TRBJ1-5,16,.,CSAITTESQYNQPQHF,TGCAGCGCGATAACGACAGAAAGCCAATATAATCAGCCCCAGCATTTT
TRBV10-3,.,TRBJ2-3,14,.,CAISVGVGTDTQYF,TGTGCCATCAGTGTAGGAGTGGGCACAGATACGCAGTATTTT
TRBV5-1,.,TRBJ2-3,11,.,CASSGADTQYF,TGCGCCAGCAGCGGAGCAGATACGCAGTATTTT
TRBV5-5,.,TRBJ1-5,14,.,CASSLVRSNQPQHF,TGTGCCAGCAGCTTAGTCCGGAGCAATCAGCCCCAGCATTTT
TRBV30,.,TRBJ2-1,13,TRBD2,CAWRYGEGNEQFF,TGTGCCTGGAGGTACGGGGAGGGGAATGAGCAGTTCTTC